This T cell receptor beta chain was profiled in a study of cytomegalovirus exposure and HLA in healthy donors listed by TCRdb under 2017. Regarding the research as a whole: An earlier analysis of about 530 of the donors reported over 250 Gb of sequence data and 117 million unique TCR beta sequences obtained from roughly 170 million T cells. An early release covering about 600 HLA-typed donors comprised about 310 gigabases of sequencing data and some 79 million unique TCR sequences. Of the approximately 370 genotyped donors, roughly 76% were placed in the genetic ancestry cluster associated with self-reported Caucasian donors. The study aimed to test whether cataloging public T cell receptors could reveal signatures of past pathogen exposure. The study profiled the T cell repertoires of about 720 subjects by immunosequencing and related them to cytomegalovirus serostatus. A separate validation cohort of roughly 110 different subjects was used in addition to the roughly 670-subject first cohort. To predict cytomegalovirus infection status, the study brought together high-throughput TCR immunosequencing, statistical association of individual TCRs with disease status, and machine learning. In a later analysis, previously published TCR beta repertoires from roughly 710 donors were re-analyzed and high-resolution HLA genotyping was added so that TCR occurrence patterns could be studied. In the later analysis, no new phenotypic data were used to find candidate immune exposures; instead, reliance was placed on TCR beta sequences and their occurrence across donors. An earlier analysis of some 500 of the donors used high-throughput TCR beta sequencing to judge whether each TCR beta V gene segment behaved as functional or pseudogenic. Donor age, sex, ethnicity and CMV serostatus were collected together with the repertoire data. Genome-wide SNP genotypes for about three fifths of the roughly 670 donors were used in a later genetic analysis, which treated that subset as a discovery cohort. Every repertoire in the discovery cohort had been generated on one and the same sequencing platform. Class I and class II HLA loci were covered by the typing at four-digit resolution. Typing coverage differed by locus: A, B, C, DRB1 and DQB1 were typed in about 629-640 donors, DQA1 in about 550, DPA1 in approximately 600, and DPB1 in approximately 450. A handful of DR-DQ haplotypes were handled as single units for association and clustering because linkage in the cohort was strong. On average, around 200,000 unique TCR beta nucleotide sequences were sequenced per donor among 300 to 500 genotyped donors of the cohort, with 15% to 20% of those sequences being non-productive. General study outcomes and caveats: Cytomegalovirus status was reported to be diagnosed by the classifier with high specificity and sensitivity in both the original and validation cohorts. Several of the top co-occurrence clusters appeared to be linked to parvovirus B19, influenza, CMV and Epstein-Barr virus, according to a later analysis. In a later analysis, most CMV-associated TCR beta chains were found to appear HLA-restricted, with HLA associations seemingly driven largely by CMV exposure. Most TCR sequences were observed very rarely across donors, whereas some public TCRs were present in many individuals. According to a later analysis, TCR association rates differed among HLA loci, with DRB1 alleles showing the most associated TCRs and HLA-C alleles showing the fewest. An earlier analysis of 587 of the donors showed that most TCR beta V segments appeared in productive rearrangements either about 87% or about 30% of the time, which broadly matched IMGT annotations. Correlated functional status among segregating V segments might be attributable to linkage disequilibrium, but an unknown experimental factor could not be ruled out. Because counts were too low, seventeen rarely observed V segments, including chromosome 9 orphons, were excluded from the earlier analysis of several hundred of the donors. A later genetic analysis associated a missense DCLRE1C variant with V-gene and J-gene trimming of TCR beta chains, and an independent cohort replicated the association. In vitro tests confirmed that a few of the cytomegalovirus-associated TCR beta chains recognize cytomegalovirus antigens. In a later analysis, 16,951 TCR beta sequences were associated with specific HLA alleles at a false discovery rate of 0.05. A total of fewer than 200 TCR beta chains were listed by the study as associated with cytomegalovirus. According to a later genetic analysis, donors in an Asian-associated ancestry cluster had fewer N-insertions in productive TCRs than the roughly 670-donor mean. When HLA alleles, especially DR and DQ, strongly co-occurred, TCR associations were difficult to assign to individual alleles. Compared with equally common non-associated chains, HLA-associated TCR beta chains in a later analysis were more clonally expanded and had lower generation probabilities. The sequencing pipeline was judged likely to have produced a cluster of highly shared sequence variants as a technical artifact. A further reported finding was that TCR beta sequences accurately predicted the HLA-A and HLA-B alleles for most subjects in the first cohort. Because the 87-base-pair reads could not distinguish some IMGT-functional V segments, including TRBV6-2 and TRBV6-3, those segments were excluded. This cohort had only TCR beta chains sequenced, and the lack of alpha or paired-chain data limited which features could be detected. Sequencing depth was assumed to be roughly uniform across donors in the presence/absence analyses, though that assumption may not hold. CMV serostatus was the only immune exposure information available for the cohort. Because HLA typing was missing for some donors at each locus, association tests included only the typed subset. The authors suggested that the approach could potentially be extended to other disease states and immunological phenotypes.

The cohort comprised some 700 healthy bone marrow donors. Cohort members were all nominally healthy when sampled, although unrecorded immune exposures were likely present. The donor tested CMV seropositive, placing the donor among the approximately 290 seropositive members of the cohort. Each donor provided a peripheral blood sample, and peripheral blood mononuclear cells were used for TCR beta sequencing. The Qiagen DNeasy Blood Extraction Kit was used to extract genomic DNA from the blood cell samples. The germline V gene supplies CDR1 SGHRS and CDR2 YFSETQ. The CDR3 covers 14 residues, taking in both the cysteine and the phenylalanine. The only DNA kept is the CDR3, 42 bases in frame from the first base. Ends trimmed: V by 7 bases, J by 5 bases; bases unmatched to a gene: 9. The library came from the immunoSEQ multiplex PCR assay. The multiplex PCR relied on a mix of 60 forward primers for TCR Vbeta segments and 13 reverse primers for TCR Jbeta segments. Amplification of the CDR3 region of rearranged TCR beta genes was performed with a multiplex PCR assay on genomic DNA. On the Illumina HiSeq System, the amplified TCR beta libraries were sequenced as 87-base-pair reads. The study's own analysis went as follows. A later analysis counted 75 million to 100 million unique TCR beta chains across the 666 repertoires, and some 12 million of these chains were shared by at least two donors. To remove PCR and sequencing errors, raw reads were error-corrected and collapsed into unique sequences using a nearest-neighbor algorithm that merged closely related sequences. CDR3 sequences were aligned to IMGT reference sequences to assign V, D and J gene segments. For a sequence to be retained, a match of at least six nucleotides was required to both a V gene segment and a J gene segment. A rearrangement was called productive if the CDR3 had no stop codons and remained in frame with V and J, and every other rearrangement was called non-productive. Following IMGT convention, CDR3 was defined as the stretch from the second conserved V-encoded cysteine to the conserved J-encoded phenylalanine. The earlier analysis of 500 to 750 of the donors excluded any sequence lacking an unambiguous match to a single V gene segment. In an earlier analysis of 450 to 750 of the donors, a V segment was called functional when productive rearrangements were above 56.7%, and segregating when the standard deviation between donors exceeded 5%. A statistical classification framework was built to diagnose cytomegalovirus status from the catalog of TCR beta chain sequences. In a later analysis, TCR nucleotide sequences were compared against IMGT/GENE-DB human TR gene sequences so that V and J genes could be assigned. The TCRdist pipeline was used in a later analysis to assign CDR3 sequences and most-parsimonious VDJ recombination scenarios. In a later analysis, each TCR beta chain was defined by its CDR3 amino acid sequence together with its V-gene family, and reads without a unique V-gene family were excluded. In a later analysis, fewer than 650 highly shared, low-generation-probability nucleotide sequences were removed to address suspected cross-contamination and a sequencing artifact. In a later analysis, a clonal expansion index for each public chain was calculated from normalized within-repertoire ranks of inferred template counts. Generation probabilities in a later analysis came from a VDJ recombination model fitted to out-of-frame rearrangements, and those results were checked against IGoR. Hypergeometric tests were used in a later analysis to score TCR-TCR, TCR-HLA and TCR-CMV co-occurrence, with a repertoire-size bias correction applied to the TCR pairs. In a later analysis, false discovery rates were estimated by permuting HLA or CMV assignments 20 times. A later analysis grouped co-occurring TCRs with DBSCAN, adding TCRdist sequence similarity when clustering within HLA-allele-positive subsets. Co-occurrence clustering excluded repertoires with fewer than 30,000 or more than 120,000 public chains, plus five with anomalous nucleotide sharing. TCRdb holds this immuneACCESS table with in-frame rearrangements only. Some clones are missing; in checked studies, unresolved V genes explain under half, and the rest has no known cause. D and trimming come from the DNA, and the V and J calls and clone size come from that table. The table for this sample lists approximately 91,000 clones; around nine tenths of them were counted only once. 9% to 9.5% of the sample comes from the top ten.

About this clone: It has no known antigen specificity. Base qualities are missing; no much larger clone stands one base away.

This TCR came from a man between 25 and 39 years old in good health and CMV-seropositive. The sequence joins TRBV5-1 to TRBJ2-1, with 7 bases matching TRBD1. The material sequenced was PBMCs. The DNA is TGCGCCAGCGGACCGGGACAGATTCACAATGAGCAGTTCTTC. Its amino acids are CASGPGQIHNEQFF.